The subject of this entry is one TCR beta chain. In the authors' workflow: Reference gene primer amplification gave estimated nucleated cell counts. Method: immunoSEQ multiplex PCR; TCRdb's copy keeps in-frame clones and lacks some. D and trimming were read from the DNA, whereas the V and J calls and clone size are those reported in that table. The sample carries 180,000 or so clones, approximately 85% recorded once. These data originate in a study of blood T cell repertoires in COVID-19. Overall study: The United States, Italy and Spain provided the acute and convalescent COVID-19 samples. Sample material is recorded as cDNA or gDNA derived from T cells, B-cell-depleted T cells, or PBMCs.

In germline, CDR1 is MGHRA, CDR2 YSYEKL. This CDR3 comprises 17 residues. V shed 4 bases, J shed 3 bases, and the junction held 11 bases outside the gene matches. The material sequenced was peripheral blood. This receptor was obtained from a woman of 80 years or more with acute or convalescent COVID-19. The chain joins TRBV4-1 to TRBJ1-1; the match to TRBD1 covers 10 bases. The CDR3 reads CASSPLTGGGGDTEAFF. CDR3 bases: TGCGCCAGCAGCCCCCTGACAGGGGGCGGAGGGGACACTGAAGCTTTCTTT.